The entry that follows covers one T cell receptor (beta chain) sequence. Both 60 Vbeta primers and 13 Jbeta primers went into the PCR. Profiling relied on immunoSEQ multiplex PCR, and the TCRdb table lists in-frame clones only, not all of them. The sample consists of a few hundred thousand clones, around 81% of them appearing once. This sample was included in a study of cytomegalovirus exposure and HLA in healthy donors. Germline lookup yields CDR1 SNHLY and CDR2 FYNNEI. V dropped 4 bases and J dropped 1 base, with 13 bases sitting between them. The CDR3 is 15 residues long. The receptor's source is a woman aged 60-75 years in good health and CMV-seropositive. The chain combines TRBV2 with TRBJ1-1; D remains unclear. Sequencing was carried out using PBMCs. The CDR3 here is CASSVGSQRNTEAFF. The CDR3 DNA follows: TGTGCCAGCAGTGTAGGGAGCCAGAGGAACACTGAAGCTTTCTTT.